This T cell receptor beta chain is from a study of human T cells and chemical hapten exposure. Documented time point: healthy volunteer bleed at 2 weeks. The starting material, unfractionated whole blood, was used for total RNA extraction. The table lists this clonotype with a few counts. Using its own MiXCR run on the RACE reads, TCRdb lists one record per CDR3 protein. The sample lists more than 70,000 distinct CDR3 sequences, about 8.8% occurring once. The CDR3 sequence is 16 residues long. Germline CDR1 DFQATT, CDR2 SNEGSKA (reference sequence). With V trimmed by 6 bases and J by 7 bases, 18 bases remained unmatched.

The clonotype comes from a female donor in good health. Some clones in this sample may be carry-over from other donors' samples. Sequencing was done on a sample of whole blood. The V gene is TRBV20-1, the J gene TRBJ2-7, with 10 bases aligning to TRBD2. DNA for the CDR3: TGCAGTGCGAGGCCCCAACTAGCGGGGCGCGCCGGGGAGCAGTACTTC. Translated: CSARPQLAGRAGEQYF.